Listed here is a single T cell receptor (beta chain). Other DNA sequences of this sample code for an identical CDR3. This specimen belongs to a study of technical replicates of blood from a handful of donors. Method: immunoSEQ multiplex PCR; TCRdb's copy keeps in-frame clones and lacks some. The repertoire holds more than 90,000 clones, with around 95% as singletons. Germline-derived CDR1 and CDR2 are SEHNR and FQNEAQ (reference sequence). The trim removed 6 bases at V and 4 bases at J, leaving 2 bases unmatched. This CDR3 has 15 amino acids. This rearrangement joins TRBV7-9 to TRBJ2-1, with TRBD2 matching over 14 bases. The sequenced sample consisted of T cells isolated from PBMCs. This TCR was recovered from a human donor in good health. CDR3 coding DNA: TGTGCCAGCAGGCGACTAGCGGGAGGGTACAATGAGCAGTTCTTC. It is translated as CASRRLAGGYNEQFF.